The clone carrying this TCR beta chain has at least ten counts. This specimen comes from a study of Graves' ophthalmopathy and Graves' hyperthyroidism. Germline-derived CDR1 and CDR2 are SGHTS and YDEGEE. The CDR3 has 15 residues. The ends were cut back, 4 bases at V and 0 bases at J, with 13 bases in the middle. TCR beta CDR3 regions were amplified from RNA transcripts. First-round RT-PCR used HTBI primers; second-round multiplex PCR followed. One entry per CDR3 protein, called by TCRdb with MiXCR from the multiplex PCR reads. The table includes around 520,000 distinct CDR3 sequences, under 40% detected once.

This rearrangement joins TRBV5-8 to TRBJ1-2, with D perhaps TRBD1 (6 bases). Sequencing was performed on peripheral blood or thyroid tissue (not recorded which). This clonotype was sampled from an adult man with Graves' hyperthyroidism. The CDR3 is CASSTRTVANYGYTF. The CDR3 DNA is TGTGCCAGCAGCACAAGGACAGTGGCTAACTATGGCTACACCTTC.